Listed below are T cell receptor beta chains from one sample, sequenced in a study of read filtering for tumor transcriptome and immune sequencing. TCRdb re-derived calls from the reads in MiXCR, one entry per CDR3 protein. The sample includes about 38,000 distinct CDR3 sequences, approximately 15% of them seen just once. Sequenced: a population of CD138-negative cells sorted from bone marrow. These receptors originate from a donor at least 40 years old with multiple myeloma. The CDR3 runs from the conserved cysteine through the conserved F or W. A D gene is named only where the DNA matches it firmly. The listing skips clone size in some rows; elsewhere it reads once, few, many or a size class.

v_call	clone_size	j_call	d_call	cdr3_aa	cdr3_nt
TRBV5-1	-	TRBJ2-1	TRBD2	CASSLGRGEPSEQFF	TGCGCCAGCAGCTTGGGTCGGGGGGAGCCCAGTGAGCAGTTCTTC
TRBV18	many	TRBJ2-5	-	CASSPPGLSETQYF	TGTGCCAGCTCACCACCGGGTTTATCGGAGACCCAGTACTTC
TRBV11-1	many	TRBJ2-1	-	CASTWTGVEQFF	TGTGCCAGCACCTGGACTGGCGTCGAGCAGTTCTTC
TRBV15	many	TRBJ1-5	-	CATSRGRDSNQPQHF	TGTGCCACCAGCAGAGGCCGGGACAGCAATCAGCCCCAGCATTTT
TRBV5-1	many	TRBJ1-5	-	CASSLGGAAQPQHF	TGCGCCAGCAGCTTGGGCGGGGCGGCTCAGCCCCAGCATTTT
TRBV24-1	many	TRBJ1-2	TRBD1	CATSLDTTGDDGYTF	TGTGCCACCAGCCTAGATACGACAGGGGACGATGGCTACACCTTC
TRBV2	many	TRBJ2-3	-	CASSERGVADTQYF	TGTGCCAGCAGTGAAAGGGGAGTGGCGGATACGCAGTATTTT
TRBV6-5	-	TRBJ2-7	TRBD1	CASSYRFALPGTGGSEYEQYF	TGTGCCAGCAGTTATCGATTCGCCCTCCCCGGGACAGGGGGTTCGGAATACGAGCAGTACTTC
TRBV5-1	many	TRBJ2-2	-	CASSLEPNTGELFF	TGCGCCAGCAGCTTGGAGCCTAACACCGGGGAGCTGTTTTTT
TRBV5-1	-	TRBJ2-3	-	CASIETGTDTQYF	TGCGCCAGCATTGAAACAGGCACAGATACGCAGTATTTT
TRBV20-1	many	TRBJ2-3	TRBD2	CSASPGLAGGMDTQYF	TGCAGTGCTAGCCCCGGGTTAGCGGGGGGGATGGATACGCAGTATTTT
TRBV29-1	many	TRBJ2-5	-	CSVDGAEQETQYF	TGCAGCGTTGATGGGGCAGAGCAAGAGACCCAGTACTTC
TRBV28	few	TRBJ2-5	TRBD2	CASSFPSRISRASGSQETQYF	TGTGCCAGCAGTTTTCCGAGTAGGATAAGTCGGGCTAGCGGGTCCCAAGAGACCCAGTACTTC
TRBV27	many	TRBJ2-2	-	CATGAHRELFF	TGTGCCACCGGTGCGCACCGGGAGCTGTTTTTT
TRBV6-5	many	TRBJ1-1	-	CASSYYRRDRRMNTEAFF	TGTGCCAGCAGTTACTACCGCCGAGACAGGAGGATGAACACTGAAGCTTTCTTT
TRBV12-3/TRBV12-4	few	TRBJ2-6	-	CASPGGSRSGANVLTF	TGTGCCAGCCCTGGTGGCAGTCGCTCTGGGGCCAACGTCCTGACTTTC
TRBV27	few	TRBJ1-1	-	CASSRTNTEAFF	TGTGCCAGCAGTCGGACGAACACTGAAGCTTTCTTT
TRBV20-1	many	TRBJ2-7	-	CSALTPRSFEQYF	TGCAGTGCCTTGACCCCTAGGTCCTTCGAGCAGTACTTC
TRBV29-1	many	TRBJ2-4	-	CSVEDWGNIQYF	TGCAGCGTTGAAGACTGGGGGAACATTCAGTACTTC
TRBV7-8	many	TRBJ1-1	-	CASSSWEDTEAFF	TGTGCCAGCAGCTCCTGGGAAGACACTGAAGCTTTCTTT
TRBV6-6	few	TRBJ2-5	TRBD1	CASSDRDRVKETQYF	TGTGCCAGCAGTGACCGGGACAGGGTTAAAGAGACCCAGTACTTC
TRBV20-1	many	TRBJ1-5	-	CSARGDGNQPQHF	TGCAGTGCTAGAGGGGATGGCAATCAGCCCCAGCATTTT
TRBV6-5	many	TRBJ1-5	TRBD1	CASQRTGTSNQPQHF	TGTGCCAGCCAACGGACAGGGACGAGCAATCAGCCCCAGCATTTT
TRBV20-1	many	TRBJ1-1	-	CSAASGVGTEAFF	TGCAGTGCTGCCTCAGGGGTCGGGACTGAAGCTTTCTTT
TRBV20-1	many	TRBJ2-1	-	CSATYNEQFF	TGCAGTGCCACCTACAATGAGCAGTTCTTC
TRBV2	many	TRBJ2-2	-	CASSQDSFAGELFF	TGTGCCAGCAGCCAGGACAGTTTTGCCGGGGAGCTGTTTTTT
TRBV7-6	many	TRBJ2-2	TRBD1	CASSFHDRGTPGELFF	TGTGCCAGCAGCTTCCACGACAGGGGGACCCCCGGGGAGCTGTTTTTT
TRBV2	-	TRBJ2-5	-	CASTYRREESQYF	TGTGCCAGCACCTACAGACGCGAAGAGAGCCAGTACTTC
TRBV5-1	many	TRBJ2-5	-	CASSPGSAPETQYF	TGCGCCAGCAGCCCTGGGTCGGCCCCAGAGACCCAGTACTTC
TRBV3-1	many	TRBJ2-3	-	CASSKFTDTQYF	TGTGCCAGCAGCAAATTCACAGATACGCAGTATTTT
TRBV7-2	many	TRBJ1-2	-	CASSLATQTGYTF	TGTGCCAGCAGCTTAGCCACACAGACCGGCTACACCTTC
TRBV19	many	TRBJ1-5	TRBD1	CASSQGNNQPQHF	TGTGCCAGTTCACAGGGGAACAATCAGCCCCAGCATTTT
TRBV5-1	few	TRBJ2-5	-	CASTEQETQYF	TGCGCCAGCACCGAACAAGAGACCCAGTACTTC
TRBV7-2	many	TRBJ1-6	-	CASSLFGGVLHF	TGTGCCAGCAGCTTATTTGGCGGGGTGCTCCACTTT
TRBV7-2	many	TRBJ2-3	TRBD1	CASSLVGTGADTQYF	TGTGCCAGCAGCTTAGTGGGGACAGGGGCAGATACGCAGTATTTT
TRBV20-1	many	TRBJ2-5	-	CSASDPQETQYF	TGCAGTGCTAGTGATCCCCAGGAGACCCAGTACTTC
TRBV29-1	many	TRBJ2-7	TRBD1	CSVQGGTGADEQYF	TGCAGCGTCCAAGGGGGGACAGGTGCTGACGAGCAGTACTTC
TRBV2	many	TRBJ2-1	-	CASSRAGVNEQFF	TGTGCCAGCAGCCGAGCTGGGGTTAATGAGCAGTTCTTC
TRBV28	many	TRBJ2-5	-	CASSPLGKGETQYF	TGTGCCAGCAGCCCCTTGGGGAAAGGAGAGACCCAATACTTC
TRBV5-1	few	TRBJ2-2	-	CASSLLGITGELFF	TGCGCCAGCAGCTTGTTGGGAATCACCGGGGAGCTGTTTTTT
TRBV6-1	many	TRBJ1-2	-	CASTLLGNGYTF	TGTGCCAGCACCCTCTTAGGGAATGGCTACACCTTC
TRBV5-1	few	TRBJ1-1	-	CASSLAAYTEAFF	TGCGCCAGCAGCTTGGCAGCATACACTGAAGCTTTCTTT
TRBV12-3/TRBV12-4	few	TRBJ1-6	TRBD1	CASQDRFNSPLHF	TGTGCCAGCCAGGACAGGTTTAATTCACCCCTCCACTTT
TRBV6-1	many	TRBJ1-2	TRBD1	CASSVTGNYGYTF	TGTGCCAGCAGTGTGACAGGGAACTATGGCTACACCTTC
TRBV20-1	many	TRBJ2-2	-	CSARSLNTGELFF	TGCAGTGCTAGATCCTTGAACACCGGGGAGCTGTTTTTT